This T cell receptor beta chain came from a study of blood T cells in healthy people across ages. Regarding the study as a whole: Reliance upon unsorted PBMCs precluded definitive naive versus antigen-experienced comparison. Long-lived and aged donors differed, with more naive CD4+ cells and higher diversity in the long-lived.

Notes on this clonotype: Its antigen is undetermined.

Germline lookup yields CDR1 DFQATT and CDR2 SNEGSKA (reference sequence). V lost 0 bases to trimming and J lost 2 bases, with 18 bases between them. The CDR3 has 17 amino acids. The authors ran a second PCR of roughly 6 to 11 cycles using a sample-barcoded 5' primer and a J-beta primer mix. TCRdb reanalysed the 5' RACE reads using MiXCR and keeps one entry per CDR3 protein. The sample holds approximately 940,000 distinct CDR3 sequences; 40% to 60% are singletons and the top ten take roughly 13%. Sequences were obtained from blood. The chain carries TRBV20-1 and TRBJ2-3, with D perhaps matching TRBD2 (5 bases). This receptor was identified in a young man in good health. The CDR3, as DNA: TGCAGTGCTAGAGATCTTTATTTCGGGGATTACACAGATACGCAGTATTTT. Translation gives CSARDLYFGDYTDTQYF.